The subject of this entry is one T cell receptor (beta chain). Antigen: not known. The source of the sample is a study of cytomegalovirus exposure and HLA in healthy donors. Study-wide results and limits: In vitro, three CMV-associated chains proved specific for CMV antigens. A few V segments could not be told apart, such as TRBV6-2 and TRBV6-3, and were left out. Other equally common chains were less clonally expanded than HLA-associated TCR beta chains, a later analysis showed.

The CDR3 spans 15 residues. CDR1 and CDR2 from the germline V gene are SGHRS and YFSETQ. V was pared by 0 bases and J by 5 bases, with 2 bases of the junction left unmatched. It was with 60 Vbeta and 13 Jbeta primers that the PCR ran. The protocol was immunoSEQ multiplex PCR, while the TCRdb copy is restricted to in-frame clones and leaves out a portion. The sample features 200,000 to 250,000 clones, with approximately 1% in its top ten. The specimen was PBMCs. V is TRBV5-1 and J is TRBJ1-4; 9 nucleotides agree with TRBD1. This TCR derives from a woman aged 25-40 years in good health and CMV-seropositive. The CDR3 DNA is TGCGCCAGCAGCTTGGCTGGACAGGGGAATGAAAAACTGTTTTTT. As protein: CASSLAGQGNEKLFF.